The TCR beta chain under discussion was sequenced for a study of OX40 agonist ivuxolimab in advanced cancers. The wider study: A mean age of roughly 66 years, range about 23 to 80, was recorded, and 70% to 85% were male.

In regard to this clone: Its antigen remains unidentified.

Study-wide results and limits: Dose levels from 0.1 to 3.0 mg/kg saw CD4+ and CD8+ blood T cells expand clonally by week 6.

TCRdb keeps only in-frame clones here, not all; method: immunoSEQ multiplex PCR. Of about 76,000 clones in the sample, around four fifths were seen once. The source was CD4+ or CD8+ T cells sorted from blood, collected in a trial of the OX40 agonist ivuxolimab. The clonotype originates from an adult with an advanced solid tumor such as melanoma, head and neck, liver or kidney cancer.

CDR3 nucleotides: TGTGCCAGCAGTCCTGGAGGCATGGGGGCCCCCGCCTACGAGCAGTACTTC. It codes for CASSPGGMGAPAYEQYF. The chain couples TRBV28 to TRBJ2-7, with TRBD1 as a possible D gene (6 bases). Trimming removed 5 bases from V and 2 bases from J, with 22 bases in between. Germline CDR1 is MDHEN and CDR2 is SYDVKM. This CDR3 comprises 17 residues.